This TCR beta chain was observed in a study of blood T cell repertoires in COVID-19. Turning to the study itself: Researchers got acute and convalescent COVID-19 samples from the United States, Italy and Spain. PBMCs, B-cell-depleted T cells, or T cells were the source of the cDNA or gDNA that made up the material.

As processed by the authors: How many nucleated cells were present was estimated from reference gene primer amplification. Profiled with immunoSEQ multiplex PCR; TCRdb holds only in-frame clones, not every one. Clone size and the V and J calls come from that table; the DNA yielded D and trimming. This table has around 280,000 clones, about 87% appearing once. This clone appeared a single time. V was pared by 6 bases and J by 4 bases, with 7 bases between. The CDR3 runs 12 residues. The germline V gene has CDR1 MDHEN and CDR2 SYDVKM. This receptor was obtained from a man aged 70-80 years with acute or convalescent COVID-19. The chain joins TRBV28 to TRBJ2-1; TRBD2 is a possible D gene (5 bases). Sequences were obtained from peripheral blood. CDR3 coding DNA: TGTGCCAGCAGCGGGGAATACAATGAGCAGTTCTTC. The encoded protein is CASSGEYNEQFF.